The clone carrying this T cell receptor beta chain was counted a few times. Samples had at least 6.5 million PBMCs isolated from them. This sample was included in a study of blood T cells in healthy people across ages. Alongside a J-beta primer mix, a sample-barcoded 5' primer served in a second PCR lasting about 7 to 11 cycles. TCRdb used MiXCR to reprocess the 5' RACE reads, holding one entry per CDR3 protein. Of around 1,800,000 distinct CDR3 sequences listed, about 39% are singletons. Trimming stripped 4 bases from V and 1 base from J, with 10 bases between. Germline-derived CDR1 and CDR2 are DFQATT and SNEGSKA (reference sequence). There are 13 residues in the CDR3.

The receptor was derived from a human donor in good health. V usage is TRBV20-1 and J usage is TRBJ1-1, with unresolved D. The sample comprised blood. DNA for the CDR3: TGCAGTGCTACTAGGCCGGAGAACACTGAAGCTTTCTTT. Protein sequence: CSATRPENTEAFF.